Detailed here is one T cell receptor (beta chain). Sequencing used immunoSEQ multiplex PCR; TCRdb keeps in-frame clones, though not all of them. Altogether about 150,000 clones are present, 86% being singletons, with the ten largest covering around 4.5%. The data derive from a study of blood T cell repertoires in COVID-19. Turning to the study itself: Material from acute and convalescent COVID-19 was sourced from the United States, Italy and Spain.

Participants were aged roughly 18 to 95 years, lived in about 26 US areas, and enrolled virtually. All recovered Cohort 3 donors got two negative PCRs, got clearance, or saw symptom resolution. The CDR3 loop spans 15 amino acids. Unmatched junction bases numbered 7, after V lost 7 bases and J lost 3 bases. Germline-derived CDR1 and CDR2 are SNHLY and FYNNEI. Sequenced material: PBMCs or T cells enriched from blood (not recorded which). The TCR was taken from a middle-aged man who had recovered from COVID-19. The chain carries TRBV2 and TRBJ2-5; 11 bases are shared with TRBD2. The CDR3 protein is CASKRGLAVKETQYF. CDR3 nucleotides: TGTGCCAGCAAGAGGGGACTAGCGGTGAAAGAGACCCAGTACTTC.